The rows below give T cell receptor beta chains drawn from one sample of a study of neurological immune-mediated disorders. MiXCR, applied by TCRdb to the 5' RACE reads, yields one record per CDR3 protein. The table lists 55,000 to 70,000 distinct CDR3 sequences, roughly 4.8% of them singletons. The sample taken for sequencing was PBMCs. The receptors shown here come from a woman between 50 and 59 years old with multiple sclerosis. The CDR3 runs from the conserved cysteine through the conserved F or W. The D gene is left open where the match is weak. Clone size is not always given. Where it is, it says once, few, many or a class for expanded clones.

j_call	clone_size	v_call	d_call	cdr3_aa	cdr3_nt
TRBJ2-5	many	TRBV7-2	-	CASSLLDGETQYF	TGTGCCAGCAGCTTATTGGACGGAGAGACCCAGTACTTC
TRBJ2-5	many	TRBV3-1	-	CASSPTSGTETQYF	TGTGCCAGCAGCCCGACTAGTGGAACGGAGACCCAGTACTTC
TRBJ1-6	few	TRBV5-4	-	CASSFDNSPLHF	TGTGCCAGCAGCTTTGACAATTCACCCCTCCACTTT
TRBJ2-1	many	TRBV5-6	-	CASSFDQGNYEQFF	TGTGCCAGCAGCTTTGATCAGGGGAACTATGAGCAGTTCTTC
TRBJ2-7	many	TRBV7-2	TRBD2	CASSPLSGGPYEQYF	TGTGCCAGCAGCCCCCTCAGCGGGGGGCCTTACGAGCAGTACTTC
TRBJ1-1	many	TRBV5-5	-	CASSATVGTLSTEAFF	TGTGCCAGCAGCGCTACCGTTGGGACCCTGAGCACTGAAGCTTTCTTT
TRBJ1-1	many	TRBV10-3	-	CAIRWDENTEAFF	TGTGCCATCAGATGGGACGAGAACACTGAAGCTTTCTTT
TRBJ2-7	-	TRBV25-1	-	CASSVSYEQYF	TGTGCCAGCAGTGTGAGTTACGAGCAGTACTTC
TRBJ1-3	many	TRBV6-1	-	CASSRIHSGNTIYF	TGTGCCAGCAGTCGCATACACTCTGGAAACACCATATATTTT
TRBJ2-1	many	TRBV28	-	CASSLPEGTLSSYNEQFF	TGTGCCAGCAGTCTCCCGGAGGGGACTCTAAGCTCCTACAATGAGCAGTTCTTC
TRBJ1-4	many	TRBV4-1	-	CASSPIHQTNEKLFF	TGCGCCAGCAGCCCCATACACCAAACTAATGAAAAACTGTTTTTT
TRBJ2-3	many	TRBV5-1	-	CASSLAVGAIADTQYF	TGCGCCAGCAGCTTGGCTGTTGGGGCCATCGCAGATACGCAGTATTTT
TRBJ2-3	many	TRBV5-1	TRBD2	CASSSRGTTDTQYF	TGCGCCAGCAGCTCGCGGGGGACCACAGATACGCAGTATTTT
TRBJ2-2	many	TRBV12-3/TRBV12-4	TRBD1	CASRNTGGNTGELFF	TGTGCCAGCAGAAACACAGGGGGGAACACCGGGGAGCTGTTTTTT
TRBJ2-7	many	TRBV29-1	TRBD1	CSVGDSSYEQYF	TGCAGCGTCGGGGACAGTTCCTACGAGCAGTACTTC